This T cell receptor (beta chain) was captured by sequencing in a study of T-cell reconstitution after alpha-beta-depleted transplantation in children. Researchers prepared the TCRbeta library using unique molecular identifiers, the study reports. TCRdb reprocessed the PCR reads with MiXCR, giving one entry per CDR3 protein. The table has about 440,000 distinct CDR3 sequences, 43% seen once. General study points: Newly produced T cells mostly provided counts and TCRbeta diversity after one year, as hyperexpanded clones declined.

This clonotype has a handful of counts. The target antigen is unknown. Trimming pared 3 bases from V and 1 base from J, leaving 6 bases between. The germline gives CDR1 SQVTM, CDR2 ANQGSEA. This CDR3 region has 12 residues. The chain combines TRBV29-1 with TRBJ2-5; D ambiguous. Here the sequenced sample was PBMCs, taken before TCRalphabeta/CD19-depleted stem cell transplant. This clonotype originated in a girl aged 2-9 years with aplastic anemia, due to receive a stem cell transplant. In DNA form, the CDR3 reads TGCAGCGTTGAGTACAGCCAAGAGACCCAGTACTTC. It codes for CSVEYSQETQYF.